Listed here are 6 T cell receptor beta chains from one sample, sequenced in a study of T cells expressing NK-cell markers. Following a re-call of the 5' RACE reads, TCRdb has one entry per CDR3 protein and lacks DNA. The sample has hundreds of thousands of distinct CDR3 sequences. The source material was blood T cells: a sorted CD56 or NKG2C T cell subset, CD4+ or CD8+ T cells, or bulk PBMC T cells (not recorded which). These receptors all come from a woman aged 18 to 69 in good health.

The chain recombines TRBV6-2 or TRBV6-3 with TRBJ1-5; TCRdb outputs TRBD1, but without DNA this stays unchecked. This CDR3 is built from 15 residues. The germline V gene has CDR1 MNHEY and CDR2 SVGEGT. CDR3 protein: CASSYRLAGSGPQHF.

CDR3 protein: CSARIGLATNEKLFF. The J gene is TRBJ1-4, the V gene TRBV20-1. Germline-derived CDR1 and CDR2 are DFQATT and SNEGSKA (reference sequence). The CDR3 is 15 amino acids.

V usage is TRBV11-2 and J usage is TRBJ2-7; TCRdb calls TRBD2, which cannot be checked without DNA. Germline values: CDR1 SGHAT, CDR2 FQNNGV. The CDR3 covers 17 residues. The CDR3 sequence: CASSKDRRASFPYEQYF.

The gene calls are TRBV5-6 and TRBJ1-1; checking the TCRdb D call of TRBD1 is not possible without DNA. This CDR3 region has 16 residues. Germline assignment: CDR1 SGHDT and CDR2 YYEEEE. CDR3 amino acids: CASSRETGASYTEAFF.

This chain joins TRBV6-2 or TRBV6-3 and TRBJ2-7; there is no DNA to check the TCRdb D call of TRBD2. The CDR3 has 15 amino acids. Germline V gene lookup returns CDR1 MNHEY and CDR2 SVGEGT. The CDR3 sequence is CASRSLAGASYEQYF.

CDR3: CASSDSAGTDTQYF. The chain joins TRBV6-4 to TRBJ2-3; no DNA is available, so the TRBD2 call from TCRdb remains unchecked. The CDR3 length is 14 residues. Germline lookup yields CDR1 MRHNA and CDR2 SNTAGT.